This T cell receptor beta chain was documented in a study of blood T cell repertoires in COVID-19. Study summary: Some COVID-19 samples were acute and others convalescent; all came from the United States, Italy and Spain.

Source study methods: Reference gene primer amplification in the assay estimated nucleated cell counts. Assay: immunoSEQ multiplex PCR; the TCRdb copy retains only in-frame clones and omits some. The DNA was the basis for D and trimming; V, J and clone size are from that table. The table shows more than 50,000 clones, with about three quarters occurring only once. J was trimmed by 6 bases and V by 3 bases; bases with no gene match: 7. Looked up from germline, CDR1 is SGHDN and CDR2 is FVKESK. The CDR3 is 15 amino acids. The clonotype was recovered from a woman of 80 years or more with acute or convalescent COVID-19. Input material: peripheral blood. The chain links TRBV14 to TRBJ1-1; 10 bases are shared with TRBD1. The CDR3 region has the DNA TGTGCCAGCAGCCACGACAGGGGGCGGGTGGCTGAAGCTTTCTTT. Translating it yields CASSHDRGRVAEAFF. Together with reference TRBV14 and TRBJ1-1, the CDR3 gives the full variable domain: EAGVTQFPSHSVIEKGQTVTLRCDPISGHDNLYWYRRVMGKEIKFLLHFVKESKQDESGMPNNRFLAERTGGTYSTLKVQPAELEDSGVYFCASSHDRGRVAEAFFGQGTRLTVV.